A selection of T cell receptor beta chains follows, all from one sample in a study of blood T cell repertoires in COVID-19. Profiled with immunoSEQ multiplex PCR; TCRdb holds only in-frame clones, not every one. The sample lists 150,000 to 200,000 clones, roughly 81% occurring once. The specimen sequenced was peripheral blood. These TCRs come from a woman older than 75 with COVID-19, enrolled during active disease. Both conserved end residues are part of each CDR3. Each record gives: V gene, J gene, clone size, D gene, CDR3 DNA, CDR3 protein. A D gene is named only where the DNA matches it firmly. Rows may omit the clone size; those that give it use once, few, many or a size class.

>TRBV6-2/TRBV6-3|TRBJ2-5|-|-
TGTGCCAGCAGTTACGTGACTAAAGAGACCCAGTACTTC
CASSYVTKETQYF
>TRBV24-1|TRBJ2-2|-|TRBD2
TGTGCCACCAGTCGAAGTAGCGGGGGCACGGGGACCGGGGAGCTGTTTTTT
CATSRSSGGTGTGELFF
>TRBV29-1|TRBJ2-7|-|TRBD2
TGCAGCGTGTTCTTAGCGGGAGGGTACGAGCAGTACTTC
CSVFLAGGYEQYF
>TRBV7-9|TRBJ2-2|-|-
TGTGCCAGCAGCTTGGACACGAACACCGGGGAGCTGTTTTTT
CASSLDTNTGELFF
>TRBV7-3|TRBJ2-6|-|TRBD2
TGTGCCAGCAGCCACCCTCGGGGGGGCCTCCTCCCTGGGGCCAACGTCCTGACTTTC
CASSHPRGGLLPGANVLTF
>TRBV10-3|TRBJ1-1|-|-
TGTGCCATCAGTGAAACAGGGATGGACACTGAAGCTTTCTTT
CAISETGMDTEAFF
>TRBV3-1/TRBV3-2|TRBJ1-5|few|-
TGTGCCAGCAGCCAAGATCAGGGTCAGCCCCAGCATTTT
CASSQDQGQPQHF
>TRBV5-1|TRBJ2-1|-|TRBD2
TGCGCCAGCAGCTCCGGCGGGGGTAATGAGCAGTTCTTC
CASSSGGGNEQFF
>TRBV29-1|TRBJ1-2|-|-
TGCAGCGCTGGGACACCCGCCGACCTGGGCTACACCTTC
CSAGTPADLGYTF
>TRBV7-2|TRBJ2-3|-|TRBD2
TGTGCCAGCAGCCCGCAGGGGACTAGCGGGGGGGCAACAGATACGCAGTATTTT
CASSPQGTSGGATDTQYF
>TRBV11-3|TRBJ2-3|-|TRBD1
TGTGCCAGCAGCCCCAAGGGGGCAGACACAGATACGCAGTATTTT
CASSPKGADTDTQYF
>TRBV19|TRBJ1-4|-|TRBD1
TGTGCCAGTAGTTCCAGGGGGGACGCCCGGTTTTTT
CASSSRGDARFF
>TRBV10-3|TRBJ1-5|-|TRBD1
TGTGCCATCAGTAGAGACAGGGCCAATCAGCCCCAGCATTTT
CAISRDRANQPQHF
>TRBV28|TRBJ2-1|few|-
TGTGCCAGCATTAAAAATGGAGGGTCCCTCTACAATGAGCAGTTCTTC
CASIKNGGSLYNEQFF
>TRBV10-1|TRBJ2-1|-|TRBD2
TGCGCCCGGATGGGATCCGGACTAGTTGGACACAATGAGCAGTTCTTC
CARMGSGLVGHNEQFF
>TRBV19|TRBJ1-5|-|TRBD1
TGTGCCAGTAGTGTCACAGGGGTCAATCAGCCCCAGCATTTT
CASSVTGVNQPQHF
>TRBV29-1|TRBJ2-3|-|-
TGCAGCGTTGAGGGGGGGCTACGAAAAACAGATACGCAGTATTTT
CSVEGGLRKTDTQYF